This T cell receptor beta chain derives from a study of blood T cells in healthy people across ages. Study-wide background: There was about one barcoded beta molecule captured by template switching per two T cells.

Germline V gene lookup returns CDR1 LGHDT and CDR2 YNNKEL (reference sequence). Deletions cut 4 bases from V and 6 bases from J, with 15 bases between. The CDR3 runs 14 residues. Sample-barcoded 5' priming and a J-beta primer mix drove a second PCR of roughly 7 to 11 cycles. Carrying 12 random nucleotides, a template-switch adaptor labeled each individual cDNA molecule. One entry per CDR3 protein results from TCRdb running MiXCR on the 5' RACE reads. This table holds hundreds of thousands of distinct CDR3 sequences, just over 55% found once. The sample was blood. This sequence originates from a man aged 40-50 years in good health. V and J are TRBV3-1 and TRBJ1-1; D unresolved. Here the CDR3 reads CASSPLPTVAEAFF. The CDR3 DNA follows: TGTGCCAGCAGCCCCCTACCCACAGTAGCTGAAGCTTTCTTT.